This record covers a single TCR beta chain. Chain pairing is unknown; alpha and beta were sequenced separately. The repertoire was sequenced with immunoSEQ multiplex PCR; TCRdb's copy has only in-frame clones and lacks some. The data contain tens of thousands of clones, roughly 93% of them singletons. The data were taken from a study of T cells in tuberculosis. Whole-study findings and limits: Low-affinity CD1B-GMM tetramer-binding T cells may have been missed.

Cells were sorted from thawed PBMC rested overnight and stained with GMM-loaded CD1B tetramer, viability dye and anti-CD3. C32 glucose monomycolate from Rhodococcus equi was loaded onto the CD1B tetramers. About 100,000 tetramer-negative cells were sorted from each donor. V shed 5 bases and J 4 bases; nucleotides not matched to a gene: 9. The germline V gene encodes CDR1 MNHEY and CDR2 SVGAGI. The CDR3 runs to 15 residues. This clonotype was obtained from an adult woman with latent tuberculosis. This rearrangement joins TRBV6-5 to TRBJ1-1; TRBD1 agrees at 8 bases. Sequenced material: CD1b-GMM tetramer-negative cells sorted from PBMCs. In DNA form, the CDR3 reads TGTGCCAGCAGTCCTTGGACAGGGAGTTCCACTGAAGCTTTCTTT. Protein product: CASSPWTGSSTEAFF.